This T cell receptor (beta chain) was captured by sequencing in a study of T cell responses to AZD1222 COVID-19 vaccine. Notes on the study in general: The study sampled repertoires only after the peak T cell response. Spike-specific TCR breadth and depth were elevated following two AZD1222 doses. White British people made up most donors, females outnumbered males, and clonal diversity was possibly underestimated. The study found vaccine-associated CD4 TCRs spanning spike, dominant at 160-218 and 743-854.

This clone was picked up one time. Its specificity is not known. V dropped 2 bases and J dropped 7 bases, with 15 bases sitting between them. The CDR3 spans 15 residues. Germline V lookup: CDR1 LGHDT, CDR2 YNNKEL (reference sequence). The data were produced by immunoSEQ multiplex PCR, yet TCRdb's version contains in-frame clones alone and is incomplete. The table records approximately 170,000 clones, about 90% of them present only once. The sequencing here drew on peripheral blood, taken 28 days after the second AZD1222 dose. The gene calls are TRBV3-1 (or the pseudogene TRBV3-2) and TRBJ1-5; no definite D call. The TCR originated in an adult who received the AZD1222 COVID-19 vaccine. The CDR3: CASSQRRGQGQPQHF. In DNA, the CDR3 is TGTGCCAGCAGCCAACGAAGAGGGCAAGGGCAGCCCCAGCATTTT.